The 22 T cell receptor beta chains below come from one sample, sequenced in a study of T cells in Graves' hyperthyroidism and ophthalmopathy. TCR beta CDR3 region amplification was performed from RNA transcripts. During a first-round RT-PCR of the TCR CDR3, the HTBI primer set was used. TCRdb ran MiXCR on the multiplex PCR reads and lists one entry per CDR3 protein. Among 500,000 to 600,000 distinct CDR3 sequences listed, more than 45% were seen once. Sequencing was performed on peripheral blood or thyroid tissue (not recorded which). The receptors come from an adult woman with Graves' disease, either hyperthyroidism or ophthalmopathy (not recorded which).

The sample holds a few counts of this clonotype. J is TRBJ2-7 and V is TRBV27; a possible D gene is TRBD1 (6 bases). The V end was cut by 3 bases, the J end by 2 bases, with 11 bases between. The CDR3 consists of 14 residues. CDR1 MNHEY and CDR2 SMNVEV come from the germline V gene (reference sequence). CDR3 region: CASSFGQPTYEQYF. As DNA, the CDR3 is TGTGCCAGCAGTTTTGGACAGCCGACCTACGAGCAGTACTTC.

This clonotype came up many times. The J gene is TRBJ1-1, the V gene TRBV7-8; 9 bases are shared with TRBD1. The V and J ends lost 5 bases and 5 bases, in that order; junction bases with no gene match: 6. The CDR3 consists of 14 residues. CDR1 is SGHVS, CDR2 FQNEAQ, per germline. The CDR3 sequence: CASSPRDRVTEAFF. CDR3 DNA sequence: TGTGCCAGCAGCCCCAGGGACAGGGTAACTGAAGCTTTCTTT.

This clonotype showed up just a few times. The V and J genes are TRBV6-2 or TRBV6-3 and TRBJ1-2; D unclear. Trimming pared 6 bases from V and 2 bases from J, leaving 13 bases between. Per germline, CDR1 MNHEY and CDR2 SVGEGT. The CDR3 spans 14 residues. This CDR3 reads CASRSGHSNYGYTF. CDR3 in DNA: TGTGCCAGCAGATCGGGCCATTCGAACTATGGCTACACCTTC.

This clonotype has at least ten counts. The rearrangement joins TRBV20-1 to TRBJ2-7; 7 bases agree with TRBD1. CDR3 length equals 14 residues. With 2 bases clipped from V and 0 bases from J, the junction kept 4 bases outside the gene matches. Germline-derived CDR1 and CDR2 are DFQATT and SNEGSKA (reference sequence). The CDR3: CSARRGPLSYEQYF. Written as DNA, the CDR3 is TGCAGTGCTAGAAGGGGGCCACTCTCCTACGAGCAGTACTTC.

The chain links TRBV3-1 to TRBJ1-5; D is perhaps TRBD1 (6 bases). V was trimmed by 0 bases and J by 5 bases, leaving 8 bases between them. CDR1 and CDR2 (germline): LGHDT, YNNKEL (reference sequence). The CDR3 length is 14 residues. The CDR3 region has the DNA TGTGCCAGCAGCCAAGATGGGGGCGATCAGCCCCAGCATTTT. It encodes CASSQDGGDQPQHF.

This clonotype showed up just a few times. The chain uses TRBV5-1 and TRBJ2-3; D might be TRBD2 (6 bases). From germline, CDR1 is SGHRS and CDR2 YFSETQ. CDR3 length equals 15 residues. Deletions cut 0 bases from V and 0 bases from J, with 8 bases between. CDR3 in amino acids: CASSLVAGSTDTQYF. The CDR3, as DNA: TGCGCCAGCAGCTTGGTCGCGGGAAGCACAGATACGCAGTATTTT.

This chain's CDR3 is CSASLQGRAEAFF. The CDR3 DNA sequence: TGCAGTGCTAGCCTACAGGGTCGGGCTGAAGCTTTCTTT. This sequence joins TRBV20-1 and TRBJ1-1; TRBD1 is a possible D gene (6 bases). The germline V gene encodes CDR1 DFQATT and CDR2 SNEGSKA (reference sequence). V was shortened by 3 bases and J by 6 bases, with 14 bases between the two germline ends. The length of the CDR3 is 13 residues.

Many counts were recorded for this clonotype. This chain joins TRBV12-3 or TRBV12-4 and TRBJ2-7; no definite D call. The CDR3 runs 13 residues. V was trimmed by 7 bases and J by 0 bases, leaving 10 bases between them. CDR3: CASTPGHSYEQYF. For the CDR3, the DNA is TGTGCCAGCACCCCTGGCCACTCCTACGAGCAGTACTTC.

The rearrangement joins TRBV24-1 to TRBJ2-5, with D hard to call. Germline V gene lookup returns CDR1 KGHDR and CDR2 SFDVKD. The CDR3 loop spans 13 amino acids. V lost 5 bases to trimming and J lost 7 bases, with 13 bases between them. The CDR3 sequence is CATSGRTVSTQYF. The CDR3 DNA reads TGTGCCACCAGTGGTAGGACGGTGTCGACCCAGTACTTC.

CDR3 sequence: CASSPRTGVESQYF. The DNA of the CDR3 is TGTGCCAGCAGCCCCCGGACAGGGGTCGAGTCCCAGTACTTC. This chain uses TRBV7-9 with TRBJ2-5; 9 bases are a match to TRBD1. Losses at the gene ends were 5 bases for V and 9 bases for J; bases not matched to a gene: 10. Looked up from germline, CDR1 is SEHNR and CDR2 is FQNEAQ (reference sequence). The CDR3 totals 14 residues. The variable domain in full, completed from reference TRBV7-9 and TRBJ2-5, reads DTGVSQNPRHKITKRGQNVTFRCDPISEHNRLYWYRQTLGQGPEFLTYFQNEAQLEKSRLLSDRFSAERPKGSFSTLEIQRTEQGDSAMYLCASSPRTGVESQYFGPGTRLLVL.

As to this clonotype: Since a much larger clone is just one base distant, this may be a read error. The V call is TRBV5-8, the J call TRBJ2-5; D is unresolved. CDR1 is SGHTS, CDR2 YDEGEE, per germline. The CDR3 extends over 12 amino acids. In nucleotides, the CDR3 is TGTGTCAGCAGCATACTACTGGAGACCCAGTACTTC. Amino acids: CVSSILLETQYF.

The DNA of the CDR3 is TGTGCCAGCAGCAGCCGGGGGCTAACCTACGAGCAGTACTTC. It is translated as CASSSRGLTYEQYF. The V call is TRBV9, the J call TRBJ2-7, with D perhaps matching TRBD1 or TRBD2 (6 bases each). Between the trimmed V and J ends, which lost 4 bases and 2 bases, there was a span of 13 bases. CDR1 is SGDLS and CDR2 is YYNGEE in the germline V gene. The CDR3 is 14 residues long.

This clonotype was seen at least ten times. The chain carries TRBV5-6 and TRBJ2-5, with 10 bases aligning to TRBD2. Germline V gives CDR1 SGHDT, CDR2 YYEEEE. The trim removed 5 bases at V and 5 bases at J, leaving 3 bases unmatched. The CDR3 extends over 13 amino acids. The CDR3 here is CASSTSGTETQYF. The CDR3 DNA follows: TGTGCCAGCAGTACTAGCGGGACGGAGACCCAGTACTTC.

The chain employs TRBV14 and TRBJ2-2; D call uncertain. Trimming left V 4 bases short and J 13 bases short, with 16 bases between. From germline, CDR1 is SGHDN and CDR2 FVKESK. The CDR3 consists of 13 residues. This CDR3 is CASSRPDGLALFF. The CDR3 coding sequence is TGTGCCAGCAGCCGACCGGACGGATTGGCGCTGTTTTTT.

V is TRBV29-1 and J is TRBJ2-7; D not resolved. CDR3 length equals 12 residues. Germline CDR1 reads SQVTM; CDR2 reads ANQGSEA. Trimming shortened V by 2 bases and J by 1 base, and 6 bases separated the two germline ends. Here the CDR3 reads CSVELRSYEQYF. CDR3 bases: TGCAGCGTTGAACTCAGGTCCTACGAGCAGTACTTC.

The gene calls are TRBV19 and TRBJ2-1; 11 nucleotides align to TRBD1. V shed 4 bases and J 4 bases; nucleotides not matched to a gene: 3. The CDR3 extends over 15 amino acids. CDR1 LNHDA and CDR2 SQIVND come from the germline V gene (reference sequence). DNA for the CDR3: TGTGCCAGTAGTAGGGACAGGGGGTTTTACAATGAGCAGTTCTTC. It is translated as CASSRDRGFYNEQFF.

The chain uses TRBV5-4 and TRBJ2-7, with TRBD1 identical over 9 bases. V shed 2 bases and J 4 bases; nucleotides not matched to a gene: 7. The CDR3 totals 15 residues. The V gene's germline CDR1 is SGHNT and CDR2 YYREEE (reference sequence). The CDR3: CASSFKDRGKYEQYF. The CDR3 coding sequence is TGTGCCAGCAGCTTTAAGGACAGGGGAAAGTACGAGCAGTACTTC.

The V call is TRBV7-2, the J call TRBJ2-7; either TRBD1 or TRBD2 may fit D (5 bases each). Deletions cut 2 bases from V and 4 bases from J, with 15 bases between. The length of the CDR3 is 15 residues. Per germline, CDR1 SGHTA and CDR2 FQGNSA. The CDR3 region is CASSLLRGEGYEQYF. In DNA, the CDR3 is TGTGCCAGCAGCTTACTCCGGGGCGAAGGATACGAGCAGTACTTC.

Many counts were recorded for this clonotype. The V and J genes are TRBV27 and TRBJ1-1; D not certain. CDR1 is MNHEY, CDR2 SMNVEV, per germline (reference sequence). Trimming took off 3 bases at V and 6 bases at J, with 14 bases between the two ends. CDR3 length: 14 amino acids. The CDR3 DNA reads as TGTGCCAGCAGTTTCGTAGGCACAGTCTCTGAAGCTTTCTTT. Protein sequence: CASSFVGTVSEAFF.

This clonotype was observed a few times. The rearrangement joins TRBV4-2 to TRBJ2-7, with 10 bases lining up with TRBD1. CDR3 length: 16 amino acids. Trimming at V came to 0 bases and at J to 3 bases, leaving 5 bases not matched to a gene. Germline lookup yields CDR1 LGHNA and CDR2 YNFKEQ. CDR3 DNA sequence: TGTGCCAGCAGCCAAGAGGGGGACAGGGGAATCTACGAGCAGTACTTC. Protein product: CASSQEGDRGIYEQYF.

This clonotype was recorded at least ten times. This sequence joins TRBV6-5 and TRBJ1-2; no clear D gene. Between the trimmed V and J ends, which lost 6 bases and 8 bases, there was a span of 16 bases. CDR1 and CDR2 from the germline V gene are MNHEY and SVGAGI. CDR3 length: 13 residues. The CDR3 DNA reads TGTGCCAGCAGACGCCGTAGAGCTGGAGGCTACACCTTC. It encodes CASRRRRAGGYTF.

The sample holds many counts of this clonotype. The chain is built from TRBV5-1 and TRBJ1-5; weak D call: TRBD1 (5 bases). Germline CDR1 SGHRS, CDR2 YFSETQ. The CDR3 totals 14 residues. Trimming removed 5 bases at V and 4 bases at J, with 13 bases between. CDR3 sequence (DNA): TGCGCCAGCAGTCTGGGGGTAAATAATCAGCCCCAGCATTTT. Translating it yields CASSLGVNNQPQHF.